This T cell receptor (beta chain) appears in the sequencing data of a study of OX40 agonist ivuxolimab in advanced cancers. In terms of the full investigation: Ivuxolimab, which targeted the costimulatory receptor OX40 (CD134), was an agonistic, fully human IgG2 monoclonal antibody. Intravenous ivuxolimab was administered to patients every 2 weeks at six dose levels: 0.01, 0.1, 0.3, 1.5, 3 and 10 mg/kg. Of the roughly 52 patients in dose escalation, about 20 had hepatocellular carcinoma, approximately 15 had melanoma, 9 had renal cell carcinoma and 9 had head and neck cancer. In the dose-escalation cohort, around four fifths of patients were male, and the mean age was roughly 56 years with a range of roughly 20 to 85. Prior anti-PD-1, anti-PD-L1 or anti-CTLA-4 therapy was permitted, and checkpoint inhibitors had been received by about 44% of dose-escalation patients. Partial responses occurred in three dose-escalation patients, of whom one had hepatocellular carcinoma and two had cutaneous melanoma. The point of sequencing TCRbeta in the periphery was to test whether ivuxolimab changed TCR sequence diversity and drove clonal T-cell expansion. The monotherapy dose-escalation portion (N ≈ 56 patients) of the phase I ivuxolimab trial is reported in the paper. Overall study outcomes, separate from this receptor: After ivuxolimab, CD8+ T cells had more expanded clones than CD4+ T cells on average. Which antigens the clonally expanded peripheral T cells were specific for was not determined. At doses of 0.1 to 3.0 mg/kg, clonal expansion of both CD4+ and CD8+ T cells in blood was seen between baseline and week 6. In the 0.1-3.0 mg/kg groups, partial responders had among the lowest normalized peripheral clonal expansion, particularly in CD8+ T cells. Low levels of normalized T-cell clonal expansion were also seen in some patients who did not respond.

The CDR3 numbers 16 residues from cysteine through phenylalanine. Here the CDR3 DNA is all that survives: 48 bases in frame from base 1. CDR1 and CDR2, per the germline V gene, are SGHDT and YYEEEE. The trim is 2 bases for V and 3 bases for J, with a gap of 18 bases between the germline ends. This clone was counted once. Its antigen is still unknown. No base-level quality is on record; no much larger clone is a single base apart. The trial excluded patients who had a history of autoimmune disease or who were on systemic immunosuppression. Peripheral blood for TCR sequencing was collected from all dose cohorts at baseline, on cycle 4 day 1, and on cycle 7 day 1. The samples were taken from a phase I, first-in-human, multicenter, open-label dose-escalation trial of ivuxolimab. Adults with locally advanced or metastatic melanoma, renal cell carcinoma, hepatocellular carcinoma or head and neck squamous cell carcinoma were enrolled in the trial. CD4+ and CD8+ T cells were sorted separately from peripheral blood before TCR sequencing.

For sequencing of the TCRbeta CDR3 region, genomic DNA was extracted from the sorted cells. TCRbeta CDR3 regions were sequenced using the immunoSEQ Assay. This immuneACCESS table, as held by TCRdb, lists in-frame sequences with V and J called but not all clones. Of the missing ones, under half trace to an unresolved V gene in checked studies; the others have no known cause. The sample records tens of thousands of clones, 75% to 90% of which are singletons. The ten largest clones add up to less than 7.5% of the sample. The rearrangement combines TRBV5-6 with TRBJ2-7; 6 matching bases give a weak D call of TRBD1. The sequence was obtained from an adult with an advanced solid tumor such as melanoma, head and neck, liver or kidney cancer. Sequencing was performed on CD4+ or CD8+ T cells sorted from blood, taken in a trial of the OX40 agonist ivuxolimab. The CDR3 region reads CASSFTPTGSFYEQYF. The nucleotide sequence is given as TGTGCCAGCAGCTTTACACCAACAGGGAGCTTCTACGAGCAGTACTTC.